This entry lists 27 T cell receptor beta chains sequenced from one sample in a study of blood T cell repertoires in COVID-19. The table came from immunoSEQ multiplex PCR; TCRdb's copy has only in-frame clones and leaves some out. The sample comprises over 50,000 clones, about four fifths of which are singletons, and approximately 4% rests with the top ten. Sequenced sample: PBMCs or T cells enriched from blood (not recorded which). The receptors were gathered from a middle-aged woman with acute COVID-19.

The CDR3 nucleotides read TGTGCCACCAGCAGAGGGGCCAGCGGCGGCGACGAGCAGTACGTC. Its protein is CATSRGASGGDEQYV. The genes are TRBV15 and TRBJ2-7, with a tentative D call TRBD2 (5 bases). The CDR3 is made up of 15 amino acids. The germline V gene has CDR1 LNHNV and CDR2 YYDKDF (reference sequence). Between the trimmed V and J ends, which lost 1 base and 5 bases, there was a span of 15 bases.

This clone has a single count. The rearrangement links TRBV27 to TRBJ1-1; perhaps TRBD1 as D (5 bases). Germline CDR1 MNHEY, CDR2 SMNVEV (reference sequence). With 10 bases removed from V and 2 bases from J, the gap between germline ends came to 26 bases. CDR3 size: 17 residues. CDR3 loop: CATFRRGGGILNTEAFF. Here the CDR3 DNA reads TGTGCCACGTTTAGGAGGGGCGGCGGTATACTAAACACTGAAGCTTTCTTT.

The chain uses TRBV7-2 and TRBJ1-6; the D gene is possibly TRBD1 (6 bases). In germline, CDR1 is SGHTA, CDR2 FQGNSA. V lost 3 bases, J lost 11 bases, and 14 bases lay in between. The length of the CDR3 is 14 residues. The CDR3 DNA reads TGTGCCAGCAGCTTCAGGGACATCATCGCACCCCTCCACTTT. It is translated as CASSFRDIIAPLHF.

This clone came up once. J is TRBJ1-2 and V is TRBV7-9; D is unclear. Deletions cut 7 bases from V and 4 bases from J, with 16 bases between. Germline CDR1 is SEHNR and CDR2 is FQNEAQ (reference sequence). The CDR3 has 14 amino acids. CDR3 in amino acids: CASTTLGFPYGYTF. The CDR3 nucleotides read TGTGCCAGCACCACACTGGGCTTTCCCTATGGCTACACCTTC.

The V call is TRBV28, the J call TRBJ1-6; 9 bases align to TRBD1. This CDR3 is 16 amino acids long. V lost 4 bases and J lost 2; bases outside the gene matches: 3. Germline V CDR1 and CDR2: MDHEN, SYDVKM. CDR3 region: CASSYGQGPYNSPLHF. The CDR3 DNA sequence: TGTGCCAGCAGTTACGGACAGGGGCCCTATAATTCACCCCTCCACTTT. The full variable domain, its missing parts supplied by reference TRBV28 and TRBJ1-6, is DVKVTQSSRYLVKRTGEKVFLECVQDMDHENMFWYRQDPGLGLRLIYFSYDVKMKEKGDIPEGYSVSREKKERFSLILESASTNQTSMYLCASSYGQGPYNSPLHFGNGTRLTVT.

V gene TRBV11-3 combines with J gene TRBJ2-3, with D unclear. Trimming took off 5 bases at V and 0 bases at J, with 3 bases between the two ends. The CDR3 contains 12 residues. The germline V gene encodes CDR1 SGHNT and CDR2 YENEEA. CDR3 DNA sequence: TGTGCCAGCAGCCTCAGCACAGATACGCAGTATTTT. It encodes CASSLSTDTQYF.

The V gene is TRBV7-8, the J gene TRBJ1-1; weak D call: TRBD1 (5 bases). The V end lost 5 bases, the J end lost 2 bases, and 15 bases lay between the germline ends. CDR3 size: 15 residues. Per germline, CDR1 SGHVS and CDR2 FQNEAQ. CDR3 DNA sequence: TGTGCCAGCAGCCAACCTTCAAGGGGCAACACTGAAGCTTTCTTT. Protein sequence: CASSQPSRGNTEAFF.

J is TRBJ1-1 and V is TRBV5-1; the D is unclear. Trimming shortened V by 0 bases and J by 4 bases, and 10 bases separated the two germline ends. Germline V gene data show CDR1 as SGHRS and CDR2 as YFSETQ. CDR3 length equals 14 residues. The CDR3 DNA reads TGCGCCAGCAGCTTGGCTCTTCGGGGCACTGAAGCTTTCTTT. Protein: CASSLALRGTEAFF. Full variable domain (outside the CDR3, taken from reference TRBV5-1 and TRBJ1-1): KAGVTQTPRYLIKTRGQQVTLSCSPISGHRSVSWYQQTPGQGLQFLFEYFSETQRNKGNFPGRFSGRQFSNSRSEMNVSTLELGDSALYLCASSLALRGTEAFFGQGTRLTVV.

This chain uses TRBV23-1 with TRBJ1-1; tentatively, D is TRBD1 (6 bases). TRBV23-1 is labeled an ORF, and its function is uncertain. This CDR3 region has 13 residues. Trimming removed 7 bases at V and 0 bases at J, with 9 bases between. The CDR3 spells CASTDRLNTEAFF. CDR3 in DNA: TGCGCCAGCACCGACAGGTTGAACACTGAAGCTTTCTTT.

The chain carries TRBV19 and TRBJ2-4, with D perhaps TRBD2 (6 bases). Trimming pared 3 bases from V and 1 base from J, leaving 25 bases between. The CDR3 loop spans 20 amino acids. Germline CDR1 and CDR2: LNHDA and SQIVND (reference sequence). The CDR3 reads CASSMEVSRDWDAAKNIQYF. As DNA, the CDR3 is TGTGCCAGTAGTATGGAGGTTTCTCGGGACTGGGATGCCGCCAAAAACATTCAGTACTTC. The whole variable domain, remainder taken from reference TRBV19 and TRBJ2-4, is DGGITQSPKYLFRKEGQNVTLSCEQNLNHDAMYWYRQDPGQGLRLIYYSQIVNDFQKGDIAEGYSVSREKKESFPLTVTSAQKNPTAFYLCASSMEVSRDWDAAKNIQYFGAGTRLSVL.

In this sample, this clone turned up once. The chain recombines TRBV12-3 or TRBV12-4 with TRBJ1-4, with 8 bases that match TRBD1. The CDR3 has 13 residues. V lost 6 bases to trimming and J lost 12 bases; unmatched junction nucleotides: 9. The CDR3 DNA is TGTGCCAGCAGCCTCGGCCAGGGGGCCGAACTGTTTTTT. It encodes CASSLGQGAELFF.

The chain combines TRBV25-1 with TRBJ2-3; D is unresolved. The germline V gene encodes CDR1 MGHDK and CDR2 SYGVNS. The CDR3 length is 14 residues. V was cut by 3 bases and J by 9 bases, with 16 bases left in between. The CDR3 sequence: CASSEVAHTQTQYF. The CDR3 DNA sequence: TGTGCCAGCAGTGAGGTAGCACACACTCAGACGCAGTATTTT.

A few counts support this clone. The chain employs TRBV28 and TRBJ2-3, with 8 bases lining up with TRBD2. Germline CDR1 MDHEN, CDR2 SYDVKM. The CDR3 extends over 15 amino acids. V gave up 6 bases and J gave up 4 bases; unmatched junction bases: 9. The CDR3: CASRQRERRPDTQYF. CDR3 DNA: TGTGCCAGCAGACAGCGGGAGAGGCGGCCAGATACGCAGTATTTT. The full variable domain, in which reference TRBV28 and TRBJ2-3 provide the parts outside the CDR3, is DVKVTQSSRYLVKRTGEKVFLECVQDMDHENMFWYRQDPGLGLRLIYFSYDVKMKEKGDIPEGYSVSREKKERFSLILESASTNQTSMYLCASRQRERRPDTQYFGPGTRLTVL.

This clone was picked up one time. The chain links TRBV7-9 to TRBJ1-6; the D is unclear. This CDR3 contains 15 residues. Germline CDR1 is SEHNR and CDR2 is FQNEAQ (reference sequence). V lost 1 base to trimming and J lost 4 bases, with 8 bases between them. In DNA, the CDR3 is TGTGCCAGCAGCTTAGATACAGAATATAATTCACCCCTCCACTTT. Translating gives CASSLDTEYNSPLHF.

This clone has just a few counts. The gene calls are TRBV7-2 and TRBJ2-5; TRBD2 might be the D (6 bases). Trimming left V 7 bases short and J 2 bases short, with 17 bases between. The germline CDR1 and CDR2 sequences are SGHTA and FQGNSA. The CDR3 has 15 residues. The DNA for the CDR3 is TGTGCCAGCACCCAAAGGGCCGGGAGACAAGAGACCCAGTACTTC. Translated, it gives CASTQRAGRQETQYF.

This clone was found a few times. This chain joins TRBV7-3 and TRBJ2-2; TRBD2 is a possible D gene (6 bases). Germline CDR1 reads SGHTA; CDR2 reads FQGTGA. The CDR3 consists of 13 residues. Trimming took 8 bases from V and 4 from J, leaving 11 bases between them. This chain's CDR3 is CASSGGATGELFF. In DNA, the CDR3 is TGTGCCAGCTCTGGAGGGGCCACCGGGGAGCTGTTTTTT.

The rearrangement links TRBV12-3 or TRBV12-4 to TRBJ2-7; D ambiguous. The CDR3 sequence is 13 residues long. The ends were cut back, 5 bases at V and 6 bases at J, with 14 bases in the middle. The CDR3: CASSLKTSSEQYV. The CDR3 DNA reads as TGTGCCAGCAGTCTGAAGACTTCTTCCGAGCAGTACGTC.

The rearrangement links TRBV28 to TRBJ2-3; TRBD2 agrees at 7 bases. CDR1 MDHEN and CDR2 SYDVKM come from the germline V gene. This CDR3 region has 13 residues. The V gene end was trimmed by 9 bases and the J gene end by 4 bases; junction bases not matched to a gene: 7. The CDR3 region is CASKAGLADTQYF. CDR3 DNA: TGTGCCAGTAAAGCGGGGTTGGCAGATACGCAGTATTTT.

This clone was counted only a few times. V usage is TRBV6-4 and J usage is TRBJ2-7, with D hard to call. In germline, CDR1 is MRHNA, CDR2 SNTAGT. V was clipped by 10 bases and J by 3 bases, with 4 bases between them. The CDR3 is 9 amino acids. CDR3 residues: CAILYEQYF. The CDR3 coding sequence is TGTGCCATCCTCTACGAGCAGTACTTC.

CDR3 coding DNA: TGTGCCAGCAGTGAAGCCGGAGCAGTTGGTGAAAAACTGTTTTTT. Translated: CASSEAGAVGEKLFF. V usage is TRBV2 and J usage is TRBJ1-4, with no clear D. Germline V gives CDR1 SNHLY, CDR2 FYNNEI. The CDR3 has 15 residues. V was shortened by 0 bases and J by 7 bases, with 12 bases between the two germline ends.

The chain uses TRBV28 and TRBJ2-1; D possibly corresponds to TRBD2 (5 bases). V dropped 6 bases and J dropped 8 bases, with 20 bases sitting between them. This CDR3 spans 15 amino acids. Germline CDR1 MDHEN, CDR2 SYDVKM. For the CDR3, the DNA is TGTGCCAGCAGAACTAATGGACCGAGGGTCCATGAGCAGTTCTTC. Translating gives CASRTNGPRVHEQFF.

The chain joins TRBV11-1 to TRBJ2-7; 10 bases match TRBD2. CDR3 size: 16 residues. Unmatched junction bases numbered 3, after V lost 1 base and J lost 0 bases. Germline lookup yields CDR1 SGHAT and CDR2 FQDESV (reference sequence). This chain's CDR3 is CASSLVASGSSYEQYF. CDR3 bases: TGTGCCAGCAGCTTAGTGGCTAGCGGGAGCTCCTACGAGCAGTACTTC.

The chain recombines TRBV20-1 with TRBJ1-2; D gene uncertain. Germline V gene lookup returns CDR1 DFQATT and CDR2 SNEGSKA (reference sequence). This CDR3 spans 11 amino acids. The ends were cut back, 6 bases at V and 3 bases at J, with 8 bases in the middle. CDR3 in DNA: TGCAGTGCCCCCCAGGACTATGGCTACACCTTC. The encoded protein is CSAPQDYGYTF.

The chain employs TRBV19 and TRBJ2-1, with TRBD2 identical over 9 bases. In germline, CDR1 is LNHDA, CDR2 SQIVND (reference sequence). The CDR3 is 15 amino acids. The V and J ends lost 7 bases and 8 bases, in that order; junction bases with no gene match: 12. The CDR3 coding sequence is TGTGCCAGTAAGGGACTAGCCGGGAAGTCCCATGAGCAGTTCTTC. Amino acids: CASKGLAGKSHEQFF. Based on the CDR3 plus reference TRBV19 and TRBJ2-1, the full variable domain is DGGITQSPKYLFRKEGQNVTLSCEQNLNHDAMYWYRQDPGQGLRLIYYSQIVNDFQKGDIAEGYSVSREKKESFPLTVTSAQKNPTAFYLCASKGLAGKSHEQFFGPGTRLTVL.

The CDR3 here is CASSRVETREQFF. CDR3 sequence (DNA): TGCGCCAGCAGCCGAGTGGAGACCAGAGAGCAGTTCTTC. V usage is TRBV4-1 and J usage is TRBJ2-1; D unclear. The CDR3 length is 13 residues. Trimming stripped 4 bases from V and 10 bases from J, with 14 bases between. The V gene's germline CDR1 is MGHRA and CDR2 YSYEKL.

This chain connects TRBV11-2 to TRBJ1-2; the D is unclear. Trimming left V 3 bases short and J 0 bases short, with 8 bases between. Germline V gene data show CDR1 as SGHAT and CDR2 as FQNNGV. The CDR3 length is 14 residues. CDR3 DNA: TGTGCCAGCAGCTTGCGGATAGCTAACTATGGCTACACCTTC. It yields the protein CASSLRIANYGYTF.

This chain links TRBV6-6 with TRBJ2-5, with 8 bases lining up with TRBD1. Germline CDR1 MNHNY, CDR2 SVGAGI (reference sequence). Trimming removed 1 base from V and 4 bases from J; junction bases left unmatched: 5. The CDR3 runs 15 residues. Here the CDR3 DNA reads TGTGCCAGCAGTTACTACAGGACAGGGACAGAGACCCAGTACTTC. Protein sequence: CASSYYRTGTETQYF.